One T cell receptor (beta chain) is described in this entry. Its antigen is unidentified. Profiling relied on immunoSEQ multiplex PCR, and the TCRdb table lists in-frame clones only, not all of them. The table has fewer than 90,000 clones, approximately 89% seen once. Baseline was the first blood sampling point, followed by cycle 4 day 1 and cycle 7 day 1. These data belong to a study of OX40 agonist ivuxolimab in advanced cancers. For the study at large: Prior anti-PD-1, anti-PD-L1 or anti-CTLA-4 therapy was allowed; over 30% had some.

Study findings and constraints: The antigen specificity of the peripheral T cells (those that were expanded) was not determined.

From germline, CDR1 is MNHEY and CDR2 SMNVEV (reference sequence). The ends lost 6 bases at V and 3 bases at J; junction bases unmatched: 13. The CDR3 consists of 16 residues. The sequence was obtained from an adult with an advanced solid tumor such as melanoma, head and neck, liver or kidney cancer. V gene TRBV27 combines with J gene TRBJ2-7, with 8 positions matching TRBD2. Sequenced here: CD4+ or CD8+ T cells sorted from blood, sampled in a trial of the OX40 agonist ivuxolimab. The CDR3 loop is CASSPTTSGTRYEQYF. The CDR3 DNA follows: TGTGCCAGCAGCCCAACCACTAGCGGAACCCGCTACGAGCAGTACTTC.